The next 8 T cell receptor beta chains were all read from a single sample in a study of blood T cell repertoires in COVID-19. Sequencing used immunoSEQ multiplex PCR; TCRdb keeps in-frame clones, though not all of them. The sample consists of some 160,000 clones, 79% of them appearing once. The source material was peripheral blood. These receptors were collected from a man in his fifties with active or convalescent COVID-19.

The chain recombines TRBV7-2 with TRBJ2-5; 10 bases agree with TRBD2. The germline CDR1 and CDR2 sequences are SGHTA and FQGNSA. This CDR3 has 16 residues. Trimming at V came to 5 bases and at J to 4 bases, leaving 10 bases not matched to a gene. CDR3 nucleotide sequence: TGTGCCAGCAGCCCCCGACTAGCGGGTTTAGTAGAGACCCAGTACTTC. Residues: CASSPRLAGLVETQYF.

This chain joins TRBV6-5 and TRBJ1-2; no clear D. The length of the CDR3 is 13 residues. CDR1 MNHEY and CDR2 SVGAGI come from the germline V gene. Trimming stripped 4 bases from V and 8 bases from J, with 14 bases between. The DNA for the CDR3 is TGTGCCAGCAGTTTTCGGGGATTAGGGGGCTACACCTTC. This codes for CASSFRGLGGYTF.

The J gene is TRBJ1-1, the V gene TRBV6-5; 7 nucleotides align to TRBD1. Germline loops: CDR1 MNHEY, CDR2 SVGAGI. Trimming took 6 bases from V and 4 from J; bases not matched to a gene: 5. The CDR3 loop spans 13 amino acids. CDR3: CASSRQGGTEAFF. As DNA, the CDR3 is TGTGCCAGCAGCCGCCAGGGGGGCACTGAAGCTTTCTTT.

The gene calls are TRBV30 and TRBJ1-2, with D maybe TRBD1 (5 bases). The V gene's germline CDR1 is GTSNPN and CDR2 SVGIG (reference sequence). The V end was cut by 3 bases, the J end by 5 bases, with 13 bases between. The CDR3 length is 13 residues. The CDR3 loop is CAWRSGGVYGYTF. The CDR3 region has the DNA TGTGCCTGGAGGAGTGGAGGGGTTTATGGCTACACCTTC. Full variable domain (missing parts from reference TRBV30 and TRBJ1-2): SQTIHQWPATLVQPVGSPLSLECTVEGTSNPNLYWYRQAAGRGLQLLFYSVGIGQISSEVPQNLSASRPQDRQFILSSKKLLLSDSGFYLCAWRSGGVYGYTFGSGTRLTVV.

This chain links TRBV19 with TRBJ2-7; 10 bases agree with TRBD2. CDR1 and CDR2 from the germline V gene are LNHDA and SQIVND (reference sequence). Germline trimming cut 5 bases from V and 3 bases from J; bases unmatched to any gene: 4. The CDR3 loop spans 14 amino acids. CDR3: CASSLAGGIYEQYF. For the CDR3, the DNA is TGTGCCAGTAGTTTAGCGGGAGGAATCTACGAGCAGTACTTC.

The V call is TRBV6-8, the J call TRBJ2-7, with TRBD1 matching 8 bases. The V gene end was trimmed by 11 bases and the J gene end by 6 bases; junction bases not matched to a gene: 9. Germline V lookup: CDR1 MNHGY, CDR2 SAAAGT. The CDR3 spans 12 residues. The CDR3 loop is CASRTGLAEQYF. The DNA for the CDR3 is TGTGCCTCGCGGACAGGGCTTGCCGAGCAGTACTTC.

In DNA form, the CDR3 reads TGTGCCAGCACTCCCCAGTCGGGATACGAGCAGTACTTC. Protein sequence: CASTPQSGYEQYF. V is TRBV12-3 or TRBV12-4 and J is TRBJ2-7, with D possibly TRBD2 on 5 matching bases. This CDR3 has 13 residues. V dropped 7 bases and J dropped 4 bases, with 14 bases sitting between them.

This chain connects TRBV9 to TRBJ2-6; D is unresolved. Germline loops: CDR1 SGDLS, CDR2 YYNGEE. Trimming stripped 3 bases from V and 0 bases from J, with 7 bases between. The CDR3 is made up of 15 amino acids. CDR3 in amino acids: CASSGASSGANVLTF. CDR3 sequence (DNA): TGTGCCAGCAGCGGGGCAAGCTCTGGGGCCAACGTCCTGACTTTC.